This is a list of T cell receptor beta chains from one sample in a study of PD-1 blockade in mismatch repair-deficient tumors. The method was immunoSEQ multiplex PCR; TCRdb's version includes in-frame clones alone and lacks a portion of them. The sample has some 110,000 clones; about 80% are singletons. The source material was peripheral blood, sampled 60 weeks after starting pembrolizumab. The receptors shown here come from an adult with mismatch repair-deficient cancer. The CDR3 runs from the conserved cysteine through the conserved F or W. D genes are given only for firm matches. A clone size is listed for some rows: how often the clone was seen (once, few, many), or a class if it is expanded.

v_call: TRBV5-6
j_call: TRBJ2-7
d_call: NA
clone_size: NA
cdr3_aa: CASSPVGGGSYEQYF
cdr3_nt: TGTGCCAGCAGCCCCGTGGGTGGAGGCTCCTACGAGCAGTACTTC

v_call: TRBV20-1
j_call: TRBJ1-1
d_call: NA
clone_size: NA
cdr3_aa: CSLWATTEAFF
cdr3_nt: TGCAGCTTATGGGCGACCACTGAAGCTTTCTTT

v_call: TRBV2
j_call: TRBJ1-2
d_call: TRBD1
clone_size: NA
cdr3_aa: CASSAGTVLNYGYTF
cdr3_nt: TGTGCCAGCAGCGCCGGGACAGTACTGAACTATGGCTACACCTTC

v_call: TRBV7-9
j_call: TRBJ1-2
d_call: NA
clone_size: NA
cdr3_aa: CASADKAAYGYTF
cdr3_nt: TGTGCCAGCGCAGACAAGGCGGCATATGGCTACACCTTC

v_call: TRBV18
j_call: TRBJ1-1
d_call: NA
clone_size: NA
cdr3_aa: CATQAGGLNTEAFF
cdr3_nt: TGTGCCACCCAAGCGGGAGGATTGAACACTGAAGCTTTCTTT

v_call: TRBV12-2
j_call: TRBJ2-1
d_call: NA
clone_size: NA
cdr3_aa: CASRSAIRAESYNEQFF
cdr3_nt: TGTGCAAGTCGCTCAGCAATTAGGGCCGAGTCCTACAATGAGCAGTTCTTC

v_call: TRBV2
j_call: TRBJ1-5
d_call: NA
clone_size: few
cdr3_aa: CASSEEAGNQPQHF
cdr3_nt: TGTGCCAGCAGTGAAGAGGCAGGGAATCAGCCCCAGCATTTT

v_call: TRBV7-7
j_call: TRBJ2-2
d_call: NA
clone_size: NA
cdr3_aa: CASSQSRGRDTGELFF
cdr3_nt: TGTGCTAGCAGCCAATCCAGGGGCCGGGACACCGGGGAGCTGTTTTTT

v_call: TRBV2
j_call: TRBJ2-7
d_call: TRBD1
clone_size: NA
cdr3_aa: CASSGDRGPLEQYF
cdr3_nt: TGTGCCAGCAGTGGGGACAGGGGGCCCCTCGAGCAGTACTTC

v_call: TRBV7-8
j_call: TRBJ1-5
d_call: TRBD1
clone_size: NA
cdr3_aa: CASSGTGRGQPQHF
cdr3_nt: TGTGCCAGCAGCGGGACAGGGAGAGGTCAGCCCCAGCATTTT

v_call: TRBV15
j_call: TRBJ1-4
d_call: TRBD1
clone_size: NA
cdr3_aa: CATSNPGGPTTNEKLFF
cdr3_nt: TGTGCCACCAGCAACCCAGGGGGCCCAACAACTAATGAAAAACTGTTTTTT

v_call: TRBV5-4
j_call: TRBJ2-2
d_call: NA
clone_size: NA
cdr3_aa: CASSLLTGELFF
cdr3_nt: TGTGCCAGCAGCTTGTTGACCGGGGAGCTGTTTTTT

v_call: TRBV25-1
j_call: TRBJ1-2
d_call: NA
clone_size: NA
cdr3_aa: CASSAALGGNYGYTF
cdr3_nt: TGTGCCAGCAGTGCAGCTTTAGGGGGAAACTATGGCTACACCTTC

v_call: TRBV6-6
j_call: TRBJ2-7
d_call: NA
clone_size: NA
cdr3_aa: CASRRGRLYEQYF
cdr3_nt: TGTGCCAGCAGGAGAGGCAGACTCTACGAGCAGTACTTC

v_call: TRBV30
j_call: TRBJ1-2
d_call: TRBD1
clone_size: few
cdr3_aa: CAWNKGEQGNGYTF
cdr3_nt: TGTGCCTGGAATAAAGGGGAACAGGGGAATGGCTACACCTTC

v_call: TRBV5-4
j_call: TRBJ2-3
d_call: NA
clone_size: NA
cdr3_aa: CASSAWEDTQYF
cdr3_nt: TGTGCCAGCAGCGCATGGGAAGATACGCAGTATTTT

v_call: TRBV6-5
j_call: TRBJ2-5
d_call: NA
clone_size: NA
cdr3_aa: CASRSPQETQYF
cdr3_nt: TGTGCCAGCAGGTCCCCCCAAGAGACCCAGTACTTC

v_call: TRBV28
j_call: TRBJ1-5
d_call: TRBD1
clone_size: many
cdr3_aa: CASSGDREGIQPQHF
cdr3_nt: TGTGCCAGCAGTGGGGACAGGGAAGGAATTCAGCCCCAGCATTTT

v_call: TRBV19
j_call: TRBJ2-1
d_call: TRBD2
clone_size: NA
cdr3_aa: CASSISRLRTSGIYNEQFF
cdr3_nt: TGTGCCAGTAGTATCAGTCGCCTGAGGACTAGCGGAATCTACAATGAGCAGTTCTTC

v_call: TRBV5-1
j_call: TRBJ2-7
d_call: NA
clone_size: NA
cdr3_aa: CASSLGRLGEQYF
cdr3_nt: TGCGCCAGCAGCTTGGGTCGATTGGGGGAGCAGTACTTC

v_call: TRBV5-1
j_call: TRBJ2-1
d_call: TRBD2
clone_size: NA
cdr3_aa: CASSLVASGSGEQFF
cdr3_nt: TGCGCCAGCAGCTTGGTGGCTAGCGGGAGTGGTGAGCAGTTCTTC

v_call: TRBV19
j_call: TRBJ2-3
d_call: TRBD1
clone_size: NA
cdr3_aa: CASSIATGGRSDTQYF
cdr3_nt: TGTGCCAGTAGTATAGCCACAGGGGGCAGATCGGATACGCAGTATTTT

v_call: TRBV6-1
j_call: TRBJ2-5
d_call: NA
clone_size: few
cdr3_aa: CASSDWGQETQYF
cdr3_nt: TGTGCCAGCAGTGACTGGGGTCAAGAGACCCAGTACTTC

v_call: TRBV11-2
j_call: TRBJ1-1
d_call: NA
clone_size: NA
cdr3_aa: CASSRTGTGNTEAFF
cdr3_nt: TGTGCCAGCAGCCGAACCGGGACGGGGAACACTGAAGCTTTCTTT

v_call: TRBV10-1
j_call: TRBJ2-2
d_call: NA
clone_size: NA
cdr3_aa: CASSGQQNTGELFF
cdr3_nt: TGCGCCAGCAGTGGCCAGCAAAACACCGGGGAGCTGTTTTTT

v_call: TRBV27
j_call: TRBJ2-1
d_call: TRBD2
clone_size: NA
cdr3_aa: CASRPAGGREVNEQFF
cdr3_nt: TGTGCCAGCAGGCCAGCTGGCGGGAGGGAGGTCAATGAGCAGTTCTTC

v_call: TRBV9
j_call: TRBJ1-1
d_call: NA
clone_size: few
cdr3_aa: CASSPFGGGVAEAFF
cdr3_nt: TGTGCCAGCAGCCCCTTCGGGGGAGGCGTGGCTGAAGCTTTCTTT

v_call: TRBV15
j_call: TRBJ1-3
d_call: NA
clone_size: NA
cdr3_aa: CATSLEGNTIYF
cdr3_nt: TGTGCCACCAGCCTCGAAGGAAACACCATATATTTT

v_call: TRBV9
j_call: TRBJ2-7
d_call: TRBD2
clone_size: NA
cdr3_aa: CASSVDGRTHEQYF
cdr3_nt: TGTGCCAGCAGCGTAGACGGGAGGACCCACGAGCAGTACTTC

v_call: TRBV6-6
j_call: TRBJ1-5
d_call: TRBD1
clone_size: NA
cdr3_aa: CASTDTGQGRQPQHF
cdr3_nt: TGTGCCAGCACCGACACAGGACAGGGGAGGCAGCCCCAGCATTTT

v_call: TRBV6-6
j_call: TRBJ2-7
d_call: TRBD2
clone_size: few
cdr3_aa: CASTKPGGSPKEQYF
cdr3_nt: TGTGCCAGCACCAAACCGGGGGGATCCCCTAAGGAGCAGTACTTC

v_call: TRBV7-3
j_call: TRBJ2-1
d_call: NA
clone_size: NA
cdr3_aa: CASSLESSYNEQFF
cdr3_nt: TGTGCCAGCAGCTTAGAGAGCTCCTACAATGAGCAGTTCTTC

v_call: TRBV15
j_call: TRBJ1-1
d_call: NA
clone_size: NA
cdr3_aa: CATSRDVSTEAFF
cdr3_nt: TGTGCCACCAGCAGAGACGTCAGCACTGAAGCTTTCTTT

v_call: TRBV5-6
j_call: TRBJ1-2
d_call: NA
clone_size: NA
cdr3_aa: CASSLDTYGYTF
cdr3_nt: TGTGCCAGCAGCTTAGACACCTATGGCTACACCTTC

v_call: TRBV7-3
j_call: TRBJ2-2
d_call: NA
clone_size: NA
cdr3_aa: CASRRGTYANTGELFF
cdr3_nt: TGTGCCAGCAGACGCGGGACATACGCGAACACCGGGGAGCTGTTTTTT

v_call: TRBV7-9
j_call: TRBJ2-2
d_call: TRBD1
clone_size: NA
cdr3_aa: CASSPRTGGDTGELFF
cdr3_nt: TGTGCCAGCAGCCCCAGGACAGGCGGAGACACCGGGGAGCTGTTTTTT

v_call: TRBV5-1
j_call: TRBJ2-7
d_call: TRBD1
clone_size: NA
cdr3_aa: CASSWERDRRNYEQYF
cdr3_nt: TGCGCCAGCAGCTGGGAGAGGGACAGGCGCAACTACGAGCAGTACTTC